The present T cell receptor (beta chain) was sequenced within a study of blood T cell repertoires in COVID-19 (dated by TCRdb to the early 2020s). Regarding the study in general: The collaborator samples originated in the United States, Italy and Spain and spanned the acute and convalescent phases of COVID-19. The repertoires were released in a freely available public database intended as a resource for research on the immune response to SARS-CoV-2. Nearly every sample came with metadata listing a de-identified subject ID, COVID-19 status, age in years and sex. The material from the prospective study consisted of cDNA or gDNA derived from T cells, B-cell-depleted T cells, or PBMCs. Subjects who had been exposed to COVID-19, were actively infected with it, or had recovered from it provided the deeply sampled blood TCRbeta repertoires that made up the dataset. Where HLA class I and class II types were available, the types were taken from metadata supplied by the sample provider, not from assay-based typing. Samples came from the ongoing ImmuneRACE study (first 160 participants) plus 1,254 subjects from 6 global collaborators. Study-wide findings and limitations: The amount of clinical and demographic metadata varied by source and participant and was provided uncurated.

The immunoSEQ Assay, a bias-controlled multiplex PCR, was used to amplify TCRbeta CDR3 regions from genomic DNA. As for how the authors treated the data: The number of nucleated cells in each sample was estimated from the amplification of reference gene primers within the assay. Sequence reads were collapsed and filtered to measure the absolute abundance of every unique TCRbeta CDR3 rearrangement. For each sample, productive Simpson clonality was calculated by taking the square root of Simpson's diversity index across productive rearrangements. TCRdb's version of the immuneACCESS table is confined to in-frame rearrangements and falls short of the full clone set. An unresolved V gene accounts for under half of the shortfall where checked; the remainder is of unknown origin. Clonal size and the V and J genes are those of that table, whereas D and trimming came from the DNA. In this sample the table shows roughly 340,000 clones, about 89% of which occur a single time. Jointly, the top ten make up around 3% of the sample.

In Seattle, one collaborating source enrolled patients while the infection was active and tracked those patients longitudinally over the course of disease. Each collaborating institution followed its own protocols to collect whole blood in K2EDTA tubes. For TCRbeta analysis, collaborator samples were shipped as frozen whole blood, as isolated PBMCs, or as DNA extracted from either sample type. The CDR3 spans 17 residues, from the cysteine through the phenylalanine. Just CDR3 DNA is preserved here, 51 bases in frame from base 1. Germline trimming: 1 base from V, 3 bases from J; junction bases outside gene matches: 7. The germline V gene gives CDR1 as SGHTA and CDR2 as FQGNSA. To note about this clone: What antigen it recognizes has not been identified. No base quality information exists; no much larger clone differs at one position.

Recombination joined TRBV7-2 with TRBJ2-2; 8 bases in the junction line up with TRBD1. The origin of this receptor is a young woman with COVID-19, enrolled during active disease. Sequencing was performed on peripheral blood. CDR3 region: CASSLGRTGIDTGELFF. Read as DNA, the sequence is TGTGCCAGCAGCTTAGGGAGGACAGGGATCGACACCGGGGAGCTGTTTTTT.